Listed below are T cell receptor beta chains from one sample, sequenced in a study of beta chain features in type 1 diabetes. Repertoires were generated with immunoSEQ multiplex PCR, while TCRdb's copy carries only in-frame clones and drops some. The repertoire holds almost 250,000 clones, with 13% to 15% as singletons. Sequencing was performed on naive CD4+ T cells from blood. These receptors were taken from a middle-aged woman in good health. CDR3s include the opening cysteine and the closing phenylalanine or tryptophan. D genes are given only for firm matches. A clone size is listed for some rows: how often the clone was seen (once, few, many), or a class if it is expanded.

abundance	d_gene	v_gene	j_gene	CDR3nt	CDR3aa
.	TRBD1	TRBV5-1	TRBJ1-1	TGCGCCAGCAGCTTTCCGGGACAGGGGAGAGCTTTCTTT	CASSFPGQGRAFF
few	.	TRBV5-1	TRBJ1-2	TGCGCCAGCAGCCCGGCCGCAGGGAACTATGGCTACACCTTC	CASSPAAGNYGYTF
.	.	TRBV15	TRBJ2-6	TGTGCCACCAGCAGAGGCACTCCCGCCCGGGGTGGTGGGGCCAACGTCCTGACTTTC	CATSRGTPARGGGANVLTF
few	TRBD2	TRBV5-1	TRBJ2-3	TGCGCCAGCAGCTTTACTAGCGGGGGAGCCGATACGCAGTATTTT	CASSFTSGGADTQYF
.	.	TRBV5-4	TRBJ2-3	TGTGCCAGCAGCCTCACAGATACGCAGTATTTT	CASSLTDTQYF
many	.	TRBV5-4	TRBJ2-1	TGTGCCAGCAGCTTGTACAATGTGCAGTTCTTC	CASSLYNVQFF
few	TRBD1	TRBV29-1	TRBJ1-4	TGCAGCGTTGATCAGGGGACAGGGGAGGAAAAACTGTTTTTT	CSVDQGTGEEKLFF
.	.	TRBV6-5	TRBJ1-4	TGTGCCAGCAGTAAACTACGAGGGGAAAAACTGTTTTTT	CASSKLRGEKLFF
.	.	TRBV25-1	TRBJ1-2	TGTGCCAGCAGTGAGTGGAGGACAGAGGCCTATGGCTACACCTTC	CASSEWRTEAYGYTF
.	.	TRBV7-2	TRBJ2-5	TGTGCCAGCAGCCTACAGGGTATCAATCAAGAGACCCAGTACTTC	CASSLQGINQETQYF
.	TRBD1	TRBV27	TRBJ1-2	TGTGCCAGCAGTCCCTTAGACGCGGGACAGAACTATGGCTACACCTTC	CASSPLDAGQNYGYTF
.	TRBD1	TRBV5-1	TRBJ2-2	TGCGCCAGCAGCCTCGGGACAGGGGCGAACACCGGGGAGCTGTTTTTT	CASSLGTGANTGELFF
.	.	TRBV7-6	TRBJ2-5	TGTGCCAGCACCCCCCCCGACTCAGTAGAGACCCAGTACTTC	CASTPPDSVETQYF
few	.	TRBV9	TRBJ2-1	TGTGCCAGCACCCCATACCCGAGCTCCTACAATGAGCAGTTCTTC	CASTPYPSSYNEQFF
.	TRBD2	TRBV9	TRBJ2-1	TGTGCCAGCAGCGTAGGGACTAGCGGGGGGGCCGATGAGCAGTTCTTC	CASSVGTSGGADEQFF
.	.	TRBV28	TRBJ2-7	TGTGCCAGCAGGTTGGGGGCCCGGGAGCAGTACTTC	CASRLGAREQYF
.	TRBD1	TRBV28	TRBJ1-2	TGTGCCAGCAGCAATTCAGGGGGCGCGCTGTTGTACACCTTC	CASSNSGGALLYTF
.	.	TRBV9	TRBJ1-3	TGTGCCAGCAGCGTAGGGGGAGGTCTCTCTGGAAACACCATATATTTT	CASSVGGGLSGNTIYF
few	.	TRBV6-5	TRBJ2-5	TGTGCCAGCACTTACCGGGCAGGGCAGCAAGAGACCCAGTACTTC	CASTYRAGQQETQYF
.	TRBD1	TRBV7-7	TRBJ2-7	TGTGCTAGCAGCCCCCGGACAGGGGGCATCCACGAGCAGTACTTC	CASSPRTGGIHEQYF
few	.	TRBV9	TRBJ1-1	TGTGCCAGCAGCGTGTACACGTCAGGAAACACTGAAGCTTTCTTT	CASSVYTSGNTEAFF
.	.	TRBV18	TRBJ2-3	TGTGCCAGCGCGGGACAGGATACGCAGTATTTT	CASAGQDTQYF
.	.	TRBV9	TRBJ2-6	TGTGCCAGCAGCGGACCTACAGGGCGCTCTGGGGCCAACGTCCTGACTTTC	CASSGPTGRSGANVLTF
few	TRBD2	TRBV7-2	TRBJ2-2	TGTGCCAGCAGCTTAGCTGCCCTAGCGGGGGCCACCGGGGAGCTGTTTTTT	CASSLAALAGATGELFF
.	.	TRBV19	TRBJ2-5	TGTGCCAGTAGTATTCTCCCCTGGCAGGGGGAGACCCAGTACTTC	CASSILPWQGETQYF
.	.	TRBV2	TRBJ2-7	TGTGCCAGCAGTGATTGGTCCTATGACGAGCAGTACTTC	CASSDWSYDEQYF
few	.	TRBV7-7	TRBJ2-5	TGTGCCAGCAGCCCCAAACTCCAGGGAGGAGAGACCCAGTACTTC	CASSPKLQGGETQYF
.	TRBD2	TRBV9	TRBJ2-3	TGTGCCAGCAGCTCCCTAGCGGGGAGCACAGATACGCAGTATTTT	CASSSLAGSTDTQYF
few	TRBD2	TRBV2	TRBJ2-7	TGTGCCAGCAGGGTGGGGACTAGCCCCGAGCAGTACTTC	CASRVGTSPEQYF
few	TRBD2	TRBV5-1	TRBJ2-5	TGCGCCAGCACCCAACGCGGCGGGGGGACAGAGACCCAGTACTTC	CASTQRGGGTETQYF
.	.	TRBV6-5	TRBJ1-6	TGTGCCAGCAGCCGGGGGTTAGCCCCAGATTCACCCCTCCACTTT	CASSRGLAPDSPLHF
few	.	TRBV5-1	TRBJ2-3	TGCGCCAGCAGCTTGAGGCTAGGGGGGGCAGATACGCAGTATTTT	CASSLRLGGADTQYF
.	.	TRBV19	TRBJ2-1	TGTGCCAGTCGACAGAGGAGGGGTTACAATGAGCAGTTCTTC	CASRQRRGYNEQFF
.	.	TRBV12-5	TRBJ2-1	TGTGCTAGTGGTTACACCCCTCAGCAGTTCTTC	CASGYTPQQFF
.	.	TRBV19	TRBJ2-3	TGTGCCACCGCTGACCGGGGGTCAGATACGCAGTATTTT	CATADRGSDTQYF
once	TRBD2	TRBV6-8	TRBJ2-5	TGTGCCAGCAGTTCCAATCGGGGGGGAATTGAGACCCAGTACTTC	CASSSNRGGIETQYF
few	TRBD2	TRBV27	TRBJ2-7	TGTGCCAGCAGTAAGATTAGCGGGCCCTACGAGCAGTACTTC	CASSKISGPYEQYF
few	.	TRBV10-3	TRBJ2-7	TGTGCCATCAGAGGAGGAGGGAGCTACGAGCAGTACTTC	CAIRGGGSYEQYF
many	.	TRBV9	TRBJ1-2	TGTGCCAGCAGCCAAGGGGGAACCAGCTATGGCTACACCTTC	CASSQGGTSYGYTF
few	TRBD1	TRBV5-1	TRBJ2-7	TGCGCCAGCTCTCGGGACAGGGGCTACGAGCAGTACTTC	CASSRDRGYEQYF
.	TRBD1	TRBV7-8	TRBJ2-1	TGTGCCAGCAGCTTAGTCGGACAGGGGCAGCAGTTCTTC	CASSLVGQGQQFF
few	.	TRBV29-1	TRBJ1-1	TGCAGCGTTGATAGGCGGCTTATGAACACTGAAGCTTTCTTT	CSVDRRLMNTEAFF
few	.	TRBV11-2	TRBJ2-7	TGTGCCAGCAGCTCCCCGACCGGGAAGAAGTGGTACGAGCAGTACTTC	CASSSPTGKKWYEQYF
.	.	TRBV19	TRBJ1-5	TGTGCCAGTAGTATACCCTGGGCGACGAGCAATCAGCCCCAGCATTTT	CASSIPWATSNQPQHF
few	.	TRBV18	TRBJ2-3	TGTGCCAGCTCACCGCTCCCGCGGGTAGATACGCAGTATTTT	CASSPLPRVDTQYF
few	TRBD1	TRBV27	TRBJ1-2	TGTGCCAGCAGTTTATCCCCGACAGGGAATTTCAATGGCTACACCTTC	CASSLSPTGNFNGYTF
few	TRBD1	TRBV10-3	TRBJ2-7	TGTGCCATCAGCGAGCGAGAAGGGGGCAGGGCTATCTACGAGCAGTACTTC	CAISEREGGRAIYEQYF
.	.	TRBV7-2	TRBJ2-5	TGTGCCAGCAGCTTAGGAGAGTACCAAGAGACCCAGTACTTC	CASSLGEYQETQYF
few	.	TRBV5-5	TRBJ1-6	TGTGCCAGCTTGGGGGGAAGGGGATCCTATAATTCACCCCTCCACTTT	CASLGGRGSYNSPLHF
few	TRBD1	TRBV29-1	TRBJ2-7	TGCAGCGTCAACAGGGGGCAATACGAGCAGTACTTC	CSVNRGQYEQYF
.	.	TRBV7-6	TRBJ2-5	TGTGCCAGCAGCTTAGGTTCAGGGGCCTTACAAGAGACCCAGTACTTC	CASSLGSGALQETQYF
.	TRBD2	TRBV11-2	TRBJ2-1	TGTGCCAGCAGCTTTCAGCGGGGGGAGCAGTTCTTC	CASSFQRGEQFF
few	TRBD1	TRBV9	TRBJ2-1	TGTGCCAGCAGCGTCGGGACAGGGGTTTACTATGAGCAGTTCTTC	CASSVGTGVYYEQFF
.	TRBD2	TRBV6-1	TRBJ2-3	TGTGCCAGCAGTGGACTAGCGGTCACAGATACGCAGTATTTT	CASSGLAVTDTQYF
once	TRBD1	TRBV6-8	TRBJ2-4	TGTGCCAGCAGTTACCCCCGACAGGGGAGGTCGGGGAGCATTCAGTACTTC	CASSYPRQGRSGSIQYF
.	.	TRBV6-5	TRBJ2-2	TGTGCCAGCAACAGGGAACCGAACACCGGGGAGCTGTTTTTT	CASNREPNTGELFF